Listed here is a single T cell receptor (beta chain). Authors' processing steps: Amplification from reference gene primers served as the basis for estimated nucleated cell counts. Sequencing used immunoSEQ multiplex PCR; TCRdb keeps in-frame clones, though not all of them. Clone size and V and J calls were adopted from that table, with D and trimming inferred from the DNA. The sample shows roughly 74,000 clones, approximately 84% of them seen only once. V trimming: 0 bases; J trimming: 12 bases; junction bases outside the gene matches: 10. The CDR3 loop spans 14 amino acids. CDR1 MNHEY and CDR2 SVGEGT come from the germline V gene. These data are taken from a study of blood T cell repertoires in COVID-19. Study at large: Some COVID-19 samples were acute and others convalescent; all came from the United States, Italy and Spain. The analysed material was cDNA or gDNA that came from T cells, B-cell-depleted T cells, or PBMCs.

This receptor was obtained from a man between 65 and 85 years old with acute or convalescent COVID-19. Sequencing input: peripheral blood. The rearrangement uses TRBV6-2 or TRBV6-3 and TRBJ1-1; 7 positions agree with TRBD1. CDR3 loop: CASSYSGGGGKTFF. The CDR3, as DNA: TGTGCCAGCAGTTACTCAGGAGGGGGCGGTAAAACTTTCTTT.